These T cell receptor beta chains were read from a single sample in a study of blood T cells in healthy people across ages. TCRdb ran MiXCR on the 5' RACE reads and lists one entry per CDR3 protein. The sample holds about 1.5 million distinct CDR3 sequences, less than 45% seen once. Input material: blood. The receptors originated from a woman between 18 and 29 years old in good health. Both conserved end residues are part of each CDR3. The order of the fields is D gene, J gene, V gene, CDR3 protein. The D gene is left open where the match is weak.

NA	TRBJ2-3	TRBV20-1	CSARLGASVSTDTQYF
NA	TRBJ2-3	TRBV6-5	CASSYGGARSDTQYF
NA	TRBJ1-1	TRBV29-1	CSVLGLMNTEAFF
TRBD1	TRBJ1-4	TRBV10-2	CASGDRDEKLFF
NA	TRBJ2-1	TRBV7-9	CASSLVDPFYNEQFF
NA	TRBJ2-3	TRBV9	CASSAPGTVDTQYF
TRBD1	TRBJ1-2	TRBV27	CASSVPRDRGNDGYTF
TRBD2	NA	TRBV20-1	CSASSPGGGKNIQYF
NA	TRBJ2-3	TRBV30	CAWSVAARSYTQYF
NA	TRBJ2-1	TRBV28	CASSLPPYGAYNEQFF
NA	TRBJ2-1	TRBV19	CASTILGNNEQFF
NA	TRBJ1-3	TRBV29-1	CSVELQGTGNTIYF
NA	TRBJ2-7	TRBV9	CASSVDISPKLYEQYF
NA	TRBJ2-1	TRBV20-1	CSAMRPPGEKHPRTCNEQFF
NA	TRBJ2-5	TRBV9	CASSVDYSYNEQYF
NA	TRBJ2-1	TRBV5-1	CASSLTDFYNEQFF
NA	TRBJ1-2	TRBV20-1	CSARDLRQIVYYGYTF
NA	TRBJ1-5	TRBV4-3	CASSQGWGQDQPQHF
NA	TRBJ2-3	TRBV6-1	CASSISEGRGPAADTQYF
TRBD2	TRBJ2-3	TRBV13	CASSYASGGAGTDTQYF
NA	TRBJ2-1	TRBV5-6	CASSLLLRYSYNEQFF
NA	TRBJ2-5	TRBV29-1	CSVEMGVGETQYF
TRBD2	TRBJ2-1	TRBV7-9	CAGRLGLAGVYEQFF
TRBD2	TRBJ2-1	TRBV7-2	CASSPLSGGTNGQFF
NA	TRBJ2-7	TRBV18	CASSPIRDGAYEQYF
NA	TRBJ1-1	TRBV7-8	CASSFPDGNLNTEAFF
TRBD1	TRBJ1-2	TRBV2	CATSKTGINGYTF
NA	TRBJ1-1	TRBV5-1	CASSNPGPEAFF
NA	NA	TRBV29-1	CSVATGRYYEQYF
TRBD2	TRBJ2-1	TRBV7-8	CASSPLSEPSGRSNEQFF
TRBD2	TRBJ2-5	TRBV10-3	CAISGGDQETQYF
TRBD2	TRBJ2-1	TRBV20-1	CSARFSGGAGEQFF
NA	TRBJ2-7	TRBV29-1	CSVEGEREQYF
NA	TRBJ1-2	TRBV20-1	CSARAAGAYANYGYTF
TRBD1	TRBJ1-1	TRBV9	CASNPAGGWNTEAFF
NA	TRBJ2-1	TRBV12-3/TRBV12-4	CASSIYNEQFF
TRBD1	TRBJ2-3	TRBV12-3/TRBV12-4	CASSFHLQGITDTQYF
NA	TRBJ2-3	TRBV11-2	CASSASWDTQYF
TRBD2	TRBJ2-1	TRBV5-1	CASSVLAGVTSEQFF
NA	TRBJ1-1	TRBV11-2	CASSDERNTEAFF
NA	TRBJ1-2	TRBV10-3	CATGIGPNYGYTF
TRBD1	TRBJ2-1	TRBV7-6	CASSLVRTGGNEQFF
TRBD1	TRBJ2-1	TRBV5-1	CASSSTGGRLYNEQFF